The 22 T cell receptor beta chains listed next were all sequenced from one sample in a study of Ad26.COV2.S vaccination and SARS-CoV-2 variants. As to treatment: about 20 received Ad26.COV2.S at low or high dose, single or two shots; several received placebo; per-sample allocation not given. Samples were taken on day 63 after the first vaccine or placebo injection. Profiling relied on immunoSEQ multiplex PCR, and the TCRdb table lists in-frame clones only, not all of them. The table shows about 680,000 clones, with more than 80% occurring only once. The sample in question was peripheral blood, obtained in a trial of Ad26.COV2.S vaccine versus placebo. These receptors were collected from a person between 18 and 65 years old who received the Ad26.COV2.S COVID-19 vaccine or a placebo.

The rearrangement uses TRBV19 and TRBJ2-2, with 8 bases lining up with TRBD1. With 5 bases clipped from V and 4 bases from J, the junction kept 6 bases outside the gene matches. The CDR3 has 15 amino acids. CDR1 and CDR2 (germline): LNHDA, SQIVND (reference sequence). For the CDR3, the DNA is TGTGCCAGTAGTCTCAAAACAGGGGGCACCGGGGAGCTGTTTTTT. Translation: CASSLKTGGTGELFF.

This clone was counted only a few times. The chain employs TRBV18 and TRBJ2-1, with D tentatively TRBD1 (5 bases). The germline V and J ends were trimmed by 3 bases and 3 bases, with 12 bases remaining between them. This CDR3 region has 15 residues. Germline CDR1 reads KGHSH; CDR2 reads LQKENI. The CDR3 here is CASSPGQTDYNEQFF. For the CDR3, the DNA is TGTGCCAGCTCACCCGGACAAACCGACTACAATGAGCAGTTCTTC.

This chain connects TRBV30 to TRBJ1-4, with D uncertain. Germline V gives CDR1 GTSNPN, CDR2 SVGIG (reference sequence). The CDR3 totals 13 residues. Deletions cut 4 bases from V and 8 bases from J, with 14 bases between. CDR3: CAWTEGVGEKLFF. The CDR3 DNA reads as TGTGCCTGGACGGAAGGCGTGGGCGAAAAACTGTTTTTT.

V gene TRBV15 combines with J gene TRBJ1-2; D call uncertain. CDR1 and CDR2 (germline): LNHNV, YYDKDF (reference sequence). The CDR3 has 13 residues. V lost 0 bases and J 2 bases, leaving 4 bases between the germline ends. CDR3 bases: TGTGCCACCAGCAGAGAGCAGAACTATGGCTACACCTTC. Its translation: CATSREQNYGYTF.

This chain uses TRBV19 with TRBJ1-1, with 8 nucleotides matching TRBD1. Losses at the gene ends were 5 bases for V and 4 bases for J; bases not matched to a gene: 3. CDR1 and CDR2 (germline): LNHDA, SQIVND (reference sequence). This CDR3 has 13 residues. CDR3 sequence reads: CASSAQGVTEAFF. The DNA for the CDR3 is TGTGCCAGTAGTGCACAGGGGGTCACTGAAGCTTTCTTT. Based on the CDR3 plus reference TRBV19 and TRBJ1-1, the full variable domain is DGGITQSPKYLFRKEGQNVTLSCEQNLNHDAMYWYRQDPGQGLRLIYYSQIVNDFQKGDIAEGYSVSREKKESFPLTVTSAQKNPTAFYLCASSAQGVTEAFFGQGTRLTVV.

This clone was detected once. The V and J genes are TRBV5-6 and TRBJ1-2; D not certain. The CDR3 runs to 14 residues. The V and J ends lost 3 bases and 4 bases respectively, with 13 bases between them. CDR1 is SGHDT, CDR2 YYEEEE, per germline. As DNA, the CDR3 is TGTGCCAGCAGCTGGGGAAAGTCCGGCTATGGCTACACCTTC. Residues: CASSWGKSGYGYTF.

Turning to this clone: This sample also contains other DNA sequences that code for the same CDR3. This chain uses TRBV6-5 with TRBJ1-4, with D uncertain. The germline gives CDR1 MNHEY, CDR2 SVGAGI. V was cut by 0 bases and J by 5 bases, with 4 bases left in between. CDR3 length: 13 amino acids. The CDR3 region has the DNA TGTGCCAGCAGTTACTCAGGGAATGAAAAACTGTTTTTT. It is translated as CASSYSGNEKLFF.

A few counts support this clone. The rearrangement links TRBV30 to TRBJ2-7, with TRBD1 matching over 9 bases. CDR1 is GTSNPN, CDR2 SVGIG, per germline (reference sequence). There are 14 residues in the CDR3. J gave up 1 base and V 4 bases, and 5 bases lay outside the gene matches. CDR3 region: CAWNRDRASYEQYF. Here the CDR3 DNA reads TGTGCCTGGAACCGGGACAGGGCTTCCTACGAGCAGTACTTC.

The V and J genes are TRBV6-2 or TRBV6-3 and TRBJ1-2; D might be TRBD1 (6 bases). The CDR3 is 15 amino acids. Germline values: CDR1 MNHEY, CDR2 SVGEGT. V lost 0 bases, J lost 5 bases, and 13 bases lay in between. The CDR3 sequence: CASSYSGTGRYGYTF. Written as DNA, the CDR3 is TGTGCCAGCAGTTACTCGGGAACAGGGAGGTATGGCTACACCTTC.

This rearrangement joins TRBV4-2 to TRBJ2-1; TRBD2 matches at 7 bases. Losses at the gene ends were 2 bases for V and 2 bases for J; bases not matched to a gene: 12. This CDR3 has 18 residues. Looked up from germline, CDR1 is LGHNA and CDR2 is YNFKEQ. The CDR3: CASSQKPLAVGTYNEQFF. CDR3 bases: TGTGCCAGCAGCCAAAAGCCCCTAGCGGTGGGCACCTACAATGAGCAGTTCTTC.

The chain is built from TRBV7-3 and TRBJ2-3; 11 nucleotides align to TRBD1. Germline V gives CDR1 SGHTA, CDR2 FQGTGA. This CDR3 has 18 residues. V gave up 6 bases and J gave up 3 bases; unmatched junction bases: 14. The DNA of the CDR3 is TGTGCCAGCAGTAGGACAGGGGGCTCACCGCTCCCTACAGATACGCAGTATTTT. Protein: CASSRTGGSPLPTDTQYF.

This rearrangement joins TRBV6-5 to TRBJ1-5, with D perhaps matching TRBD1 (5 bases). Germline assignment: CDR1 MNHEY and CDR2 SVGAGI. Trimming shortened V by 7 bases and J by 7 bases, and 14 bases separated the two germline ends. The CDR3 has 13 amino acids. DNA of the CDR3: TGTGCCAGCACCCGCGGGGGGGGGCAGCCCCAGCATTTT. Its protein product is CASTRGGGQPQHF.

V usage is TRBV19 and J usage is TRBJ2-7; weak D call: TRBD1 (5 bases). Germline CDR1 is LNHDA and CDR2 is SQIVND (reference sequence). This CDR3 spans 13 amino acids. The V end lost 9 bases, the J end lost 4 bases, and 16 bases lay between the germline ends. DNA for the CDR3: TGTGCCAGCCGCGCAAGGGGCACATACGAGCAGTACTTC. Translated: CASRARGTYEQYF. Full variable domain (missing parts from reference TRBV19 and TRBJ2-7): DGGITQSPKYLFRKEGQNVTLSCEQNLNHDAMYWYRQDPGQGLRLIYYSQIVNDFQKGDIAEGYSVSREKKESFPLTVTSAQKNPTAFYLCASRARGTYEQYFGPGTRLTVT.

V usage is TRBV7-6 and J usage is TRBJ2-7; 9 nucleotides align to TRBD2. Trimming at V came to 0 bases and at J to 3 bases, leaving 0 bases not matched to a gene. The CDR3 is 14 residues long. CDR1 and CDR2 (germline): SGHVS, FNYEAQ. The CDR3: CASSLASGSYEQYF. For the CDR3, the DNA is TGTGCCAGCAGCTTAGCTAGCGGGAGCTACGAGCAGTACTTC.

This clone was seen just once. J is TRBJ2-7 and V is TRBV6-5; D might be TRBD1 (5 bases). This CDR3 comprises 13 residues. The V end lost 5 bases, the J end lost 5 bases, and 13 bases lay between the germline ends. CDR1 is MNHEY and CDR2 is SVGAGI in the germline V gene. CDR3 region: CASSTWTSNEQYF. The DNA for the CDR3 is TGTGCCAGCAGTACTTGGACAAGTAACGAGCAGTACTTC.

The rearrangement links TRBV2 to TRBJ2-3; possible D gene TRBD2, 5 bases. In germline, CDR1 is SNHLY, CDR2 FYNNEI. V lost 1 base and J lost 1, with 9 bases in between. The CDR3 has 15 amino acids. The CDR3 reads CASSEVSGRTDTQYF. In DNA form, the CDR3 reads TGTGCCAGCAGTGAAGTAAGCGGCCGCACAGATACGCAGTATTTT.

The J gene is TRBJ2-7, the V gene TRBV9; 11 bases align to TRBD1. Trimming removed 3 bases from V and 7 bases from J; junction bases left unmatched: 6. The CDR3 covers 14 residues. CDR1 and CDR2 from the germline V gene are SGDLS and YYNGEE. CDR3 loop: CASSEGQGAGEQYF. CDR3 DNA: TGTGCCAGCAGCGAAGGACAGGGGGCCGGGGAGCAGTACTTC.

The V call is TRBV19, the J call TRBJ2-7, with a weak D call TRBD1 (7 bases). V was clipped by 7 bases and J by 6 bases, with 19 bases between them. CDR1 and CDR2 (germline): LNHDA, SQIVND (reference sequence). There are 14 residues in the CDR3. CDR3 DNA: TGTGCCAGTAATAGGGGGGACAGATCCGGCGAGCAGTACTTC. Its translation is CASNRGDRSGEQYF.

J is TRBJ1-6 and V is TRBV27, with TRBD1 matching 7 bases. Germline V gene sequence: CDR1 MNHEY, CDR2 SMNVEV (reference sequence). The CDR3 is 17 amino acids. V lost 6 bases, J lost 0 bases, and 8 bases stayed unmatched. The CDR3 loop is CASRPRTGSSYNSPLHF. In nucleotides, the CDR3 is TGTGCCAGCAGACCCCGGACAGGCAGCTCCTATAATTCACCCCTCCACTTT.

The genes are TRBV7-2 and TRBJ1-2, with D tentatively TRBD1 (5 bases). The V and J ends lost 5 bases and 7 bases respectively, with 17 bases between them. The CDR3 length is 14 residues. The germline V gene encodes CDR1 SGHTA and CDR2 FQGNSA. The CDR3 protein is CASSETYGGGGYTF. The CDR3 nucleotides are TGTGCCAGCAGCGAGACATATGGGGGAGGTGGCTACACCTTC.

J is TRBJ1-5 and V is TRBV18, with 7 nucleotides matching TRBD1. The junction had 9 bases not matched to a gene; V was cut back by 2 bases and J by 11 bases. The CDR3 is 14 amino acids. Germline CDR1 is KGHSH and CDR2 is LQKENI. In DNA form, the CDR3 reads TGTGCCAGCTCACCAGATACAGGGGAAGCAGCCCAGCATTTT. The encoded protein is CASSPDTGEAAQHF.

This chain joins TRBV19 and TRBJ2-1, with D perhaps matching TRBD2 (5 bases). The CDR3 is made up of 16 amino acids. From germline, CDR1 is LNHDA and CDR2 SQIVND (reference sequence). Between the trimmed V and J ends, which lost 0 bases and 5 bases, there was a span of 14 bases. CDR3 bases: TGTGCCAGTAGTATAGAACCGCCTAGCCTAGACAATGAGCAGTTCTTC. As protein: CASSIEPPSLDNEQFF. Full variable domain (outside the CDR3, taken from reference TRBV19 and TRBJ2-1): DGGITQSPKYLFRKEGQNVTLSCEQNLNHDAMYWYRQDPGQGLRLIYYSQIVNDFQKGDIAEGYSVSREKKESFPLTVTSAQKNPTAFYLCASSIEPPSLDNEQFFGPGTRLTVL.